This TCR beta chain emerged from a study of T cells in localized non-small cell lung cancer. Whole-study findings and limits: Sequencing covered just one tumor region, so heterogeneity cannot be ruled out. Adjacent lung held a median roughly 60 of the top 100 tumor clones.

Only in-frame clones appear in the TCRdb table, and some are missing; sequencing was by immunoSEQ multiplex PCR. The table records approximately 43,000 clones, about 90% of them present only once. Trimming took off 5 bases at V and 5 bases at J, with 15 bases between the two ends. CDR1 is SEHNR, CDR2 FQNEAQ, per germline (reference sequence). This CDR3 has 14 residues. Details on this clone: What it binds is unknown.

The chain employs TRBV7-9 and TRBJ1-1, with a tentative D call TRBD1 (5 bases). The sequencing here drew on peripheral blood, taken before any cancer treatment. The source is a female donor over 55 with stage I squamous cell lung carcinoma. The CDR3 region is CASSLEAGKTEAFF. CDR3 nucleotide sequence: TGTGCCAGCAGCCTAGAGGCAGGGAAAACTGAAGCTTTCTTT.